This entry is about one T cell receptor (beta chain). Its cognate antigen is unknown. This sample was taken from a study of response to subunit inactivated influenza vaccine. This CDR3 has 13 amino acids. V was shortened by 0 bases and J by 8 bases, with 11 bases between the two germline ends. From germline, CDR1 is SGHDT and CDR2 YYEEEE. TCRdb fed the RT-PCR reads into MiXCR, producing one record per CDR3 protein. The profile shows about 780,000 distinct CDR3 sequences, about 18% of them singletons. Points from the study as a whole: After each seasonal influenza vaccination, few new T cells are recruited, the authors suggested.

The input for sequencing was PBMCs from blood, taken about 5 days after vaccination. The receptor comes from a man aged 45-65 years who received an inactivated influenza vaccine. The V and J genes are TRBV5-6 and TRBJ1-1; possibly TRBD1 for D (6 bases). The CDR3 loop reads CASSLARGGEAFF. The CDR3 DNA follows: TGTGCCAGCAGCTTGGCCCGGGGGGGCGAAGCTTTCTTT.